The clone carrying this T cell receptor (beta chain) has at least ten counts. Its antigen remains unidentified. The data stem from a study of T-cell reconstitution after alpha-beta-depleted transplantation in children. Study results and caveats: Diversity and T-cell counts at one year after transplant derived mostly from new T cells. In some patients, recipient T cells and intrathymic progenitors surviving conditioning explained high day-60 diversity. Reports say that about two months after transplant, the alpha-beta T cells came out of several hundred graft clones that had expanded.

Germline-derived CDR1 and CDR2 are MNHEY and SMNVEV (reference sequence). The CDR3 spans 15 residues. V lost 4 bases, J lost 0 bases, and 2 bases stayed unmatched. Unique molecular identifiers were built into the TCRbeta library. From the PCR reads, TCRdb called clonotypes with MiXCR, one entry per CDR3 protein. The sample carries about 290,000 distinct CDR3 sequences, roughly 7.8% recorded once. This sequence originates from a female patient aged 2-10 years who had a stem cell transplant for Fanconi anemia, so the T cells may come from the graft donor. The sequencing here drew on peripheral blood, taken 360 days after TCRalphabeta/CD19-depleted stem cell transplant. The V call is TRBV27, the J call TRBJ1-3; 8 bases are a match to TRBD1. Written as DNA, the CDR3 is TGTGCCAGCAGTTCGGACAGGGTCTCTGGAAACACCATATATTTT. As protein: CASSSDRVSGNTIYF.